The present TCR beta chain was sequenced within a study of shared clonotypes between healthy human individuals. General study findings and limits: For naive CD4 cells, around 5.1% of clonotypes were shared across a handful of donors. Exclusively blood specimens were collected; tissue repertoires likely differ.

Germline V lookup: CDR1 SGDLS, CDR2 YYNGEE. The CDR3 has 13 residues. V dropped 5 bases and J dropped 7; count of bases not matched to a gene: 6. Selected positively for CCR7 and CD45RO-negative, naive CD8 cells excluded terminally differentiated effector memory CD45RA+ cells. The run depth of the assay was deep. For each subset, genomic DNA was distributed in equal portions over several immunoSEQ plates. Assay: immunoSEQ multiplex PCR; the TCRdb copy retains only in-frame clones and omits some. This sample has under 1 million clones, with nearly 95% found just once. Concerning this clone itself: Its matching antigen is unknown.

The material sequenced was naive CD8+ T cells sorted from blood. This sequence joins TRBV9 and TRBJ1-1; the match to TRBD1 covers 9 bases. This sequence originates from a man aged 25 to 40 in good health. The CDR3 spells CASSETGGGEAFF. CDR3 bases: TGTGCCAGCAGTGAGACAGGGGGTGGTGAAGCTTTCTTT.